The TCR beta chain described here comes from a study of blood T cell repertoires in COVID-19. Study-level background: There were acute and convalescent COVID-19 samples, and they came from the United States, Italy and Spain. The cDNA or gDNA used as material had been derived from T cells, B-cell-depleted T cells, or PBMCs.

Original data processing: The authors estimated nucleated cell counts from reference gene primer amplification. Data came from immunoSEQ multiplex PCR; TCRdb stores just in-frame clones and leaves some out. V and J calls and clone size are given by that table; D and trimming were obtained from the DNA. The repertoire consists of approximately 190,000 clones, with 84% occurring once and the leading ten covering over 13%. This clone was seen just once. Sequencing was carried out using peripheral blood. This receptor was taken from a man younger than 45 with active or convalescent COVID-19.

The CDR3 spells CASRPIRGADYGYTF. In DNA, the CDR3 is TGTGCCAGTAGACCCATACGGGGGGCGGACTATGGCTACACCTTC. The chain links TRBV19 to TRBJ1-2, with D perhaps TRBD1 (6 bases). V lost 6 bases and J lost 3, with 17 bases in between. Per germline, CDR1 LNHDA and CDR2 SQIVND (reference sequence). The CDR3 totals 15 residues.